The T cell receptor (beta chain) described here comes from a study of regulatory T cells in long-lasting Graves disease. Regarding the study as a whole: A reduction in accuracy may have resulted from the small sample size.

HTBI primers from iRepertoire and Arm-PCR of CDR3 regions yielded the TCR beta libraries. MiXCR, applied by TCRdb to the multiplex PCR reads, yields one record per CDR3 protein. The sample lists hundreds of thousands of distinct CDR3 sequences; under 25% were seen once. Concerning this clonotype itself: Its cognate antigen is unknown.

Noted time point: persistent/refractory GD, antithyroid drugs over 5 years with positive TRAb. TCR sequences were obtained from RNA taken from PBMCs. CDR1 and CDR2 (germline): SGHDT, YYEEEE. The CDR3 is made up of 18 amino acids. Deletions cut 1 base from V and 7 bases from J, with 26 bases between. V gene TRBV5-6 combines with J gene TRBJ1-2, with a possible D match to TRBD1 (6 bases). The sequenced sample was peripheral blood mononuclear cells (PBMCs), obtained when the disease was refractory, from a patient treated with antithyroid drugs. The clonotype comes from a female donor with Graves disease. The CDR3: CASSLFQKGGGLVAGYTF. DNA for the CDR3: TGTGCCAGCAGCTTGTTCCAAAAAGGAGGGGGTCTCGTGGCTGGCTACACCTTC.